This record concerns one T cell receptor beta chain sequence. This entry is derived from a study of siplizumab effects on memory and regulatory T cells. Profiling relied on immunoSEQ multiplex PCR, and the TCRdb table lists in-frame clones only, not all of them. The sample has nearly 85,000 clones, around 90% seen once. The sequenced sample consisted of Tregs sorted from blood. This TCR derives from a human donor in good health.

CDR3 region: CASSLARYEQYF. The DNA for the CDR3 is TGTGCCAGCAGCTTAGCTCGGTACGAGCAGTACTTC. The chain has TRBV7-2 and TRBJ2-7; D unclear. CDR3 length: 12 residues. Germline V gives CDR1 SGHTA, CDR2 FQGNSA. The ends were cut back, 0 bases at V and 4 bases at J, with 4 bases in the middle. Filled out from reference TRBV7-2 and TRBJ2-7, the complete variable domain reads GAGVSQSPSNKVTEKGKDVELRCDPISGHTALYWYRQSLGQGLEFLIYFQGNSAPDKSGLPSDRFSAERTGGSVSTLTIQRTQQEDSAVYLCASSLARYEQYFGPGTRLTVT.